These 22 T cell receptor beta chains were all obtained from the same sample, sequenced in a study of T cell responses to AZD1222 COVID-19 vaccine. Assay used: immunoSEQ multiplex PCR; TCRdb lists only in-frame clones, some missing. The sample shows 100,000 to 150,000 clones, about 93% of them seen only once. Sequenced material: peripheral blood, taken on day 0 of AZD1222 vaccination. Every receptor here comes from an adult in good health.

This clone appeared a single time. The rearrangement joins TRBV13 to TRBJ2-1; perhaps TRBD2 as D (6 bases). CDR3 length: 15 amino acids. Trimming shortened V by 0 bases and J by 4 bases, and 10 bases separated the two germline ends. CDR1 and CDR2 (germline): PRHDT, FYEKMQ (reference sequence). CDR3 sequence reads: CASSLGGGDYNEQFF. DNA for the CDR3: TGTGCCAGCAGCTTAGGAGGAGGGGATTACAATGAGCAGTTCTTC.

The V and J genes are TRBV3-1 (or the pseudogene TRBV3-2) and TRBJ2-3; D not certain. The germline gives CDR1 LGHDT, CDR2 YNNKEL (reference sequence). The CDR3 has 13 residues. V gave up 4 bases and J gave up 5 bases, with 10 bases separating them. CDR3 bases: TGTGCCAGCAGCCCCTCCGACCAAGATACGCAGTATTTT. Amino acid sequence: CASSPSDQDTQYF.

CDR3 protein: CASSPLDTPGGYGYTF. Written as DNA, the CDR3 is TGTGCCAGCTCACCGCTCGACACTCCTGGAGGCTATGGCTACACCTTC. The genes are TRBV18 and TRBJ1-2; unclear D gene. Trimming took off 3 bases at V and 4 bases at J, with 18 bases between the two ends. Germline assignment: CDR1 KGHSH and CDR2 LQKENI. The CDR3 runs to 16 residues.

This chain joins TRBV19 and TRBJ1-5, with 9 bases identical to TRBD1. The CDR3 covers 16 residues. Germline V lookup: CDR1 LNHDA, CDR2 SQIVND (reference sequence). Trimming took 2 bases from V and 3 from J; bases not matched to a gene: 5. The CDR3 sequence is CASSIPDRGINQPQHF. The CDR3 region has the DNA TGTGCCAGTAGTATACCGGACAGGGGTATCAATCAGCCCCAGCATTTT.

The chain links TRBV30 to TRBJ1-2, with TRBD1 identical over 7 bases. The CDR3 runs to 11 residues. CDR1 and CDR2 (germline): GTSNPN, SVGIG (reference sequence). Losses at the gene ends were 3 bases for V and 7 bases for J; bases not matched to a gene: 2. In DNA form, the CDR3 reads TGTGCCTGGAGCGGGACAGTTGGCTACACCTTC. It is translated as CAWSGTVGYTF.

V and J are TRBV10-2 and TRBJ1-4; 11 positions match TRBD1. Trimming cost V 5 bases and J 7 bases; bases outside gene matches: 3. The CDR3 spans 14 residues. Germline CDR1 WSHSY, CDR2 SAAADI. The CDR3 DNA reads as TGCGCCAGCAGTCCGGGACAGGGGGGTGAAAAACTGTTTTTT. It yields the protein CASSPGQGGEKLFF.

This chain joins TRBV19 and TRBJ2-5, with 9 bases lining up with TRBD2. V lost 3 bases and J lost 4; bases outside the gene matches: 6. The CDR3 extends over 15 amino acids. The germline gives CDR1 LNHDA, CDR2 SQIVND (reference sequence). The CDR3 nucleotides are TGTGCCAGTAGTATTAGCGGGAGTAGCGCAGAGACCCAGTACTTC. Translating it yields CASSISGSSAETQYF.

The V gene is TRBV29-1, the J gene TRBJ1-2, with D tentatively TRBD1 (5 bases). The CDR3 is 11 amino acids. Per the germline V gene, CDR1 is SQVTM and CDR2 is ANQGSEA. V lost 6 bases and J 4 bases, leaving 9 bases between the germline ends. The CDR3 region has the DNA TGCAGCGTCGGGGGGGGCTATGGCTACACCTTC. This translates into CSVGGGYGYTF.

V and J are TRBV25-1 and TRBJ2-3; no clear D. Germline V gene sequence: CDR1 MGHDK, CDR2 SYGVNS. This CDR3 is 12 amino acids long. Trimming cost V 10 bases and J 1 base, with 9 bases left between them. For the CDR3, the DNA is TGTGCCACAGATCCGGGCACAGATACGCAGTATTTT. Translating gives CATDPGTDTQYF.

The CDR3 DNA reads TGTGCCAGCAGTTCAGCGGACCAGGTGGAGCAGTACTTC. Protein: CASSSADQVEQYF. This rearrangement joins TRBV12-3 or TRBV12-4 to TRBJ2-7; perhaps TRBD2 as D (5 bases). V lost 4 bases and J 7 bases, leaving 14 bases between the germline ends. The CDR3 runs to 13 residues.

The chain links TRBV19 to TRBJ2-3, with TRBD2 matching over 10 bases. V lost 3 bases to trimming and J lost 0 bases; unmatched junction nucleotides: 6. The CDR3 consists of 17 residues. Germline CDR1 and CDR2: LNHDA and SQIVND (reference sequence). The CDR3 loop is CASSILTTSGSTDTQYF. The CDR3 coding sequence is TGTGCCAGTAGTATCCTAACGACTAGCGGGAGCACAGATACGCAGTATTTT.

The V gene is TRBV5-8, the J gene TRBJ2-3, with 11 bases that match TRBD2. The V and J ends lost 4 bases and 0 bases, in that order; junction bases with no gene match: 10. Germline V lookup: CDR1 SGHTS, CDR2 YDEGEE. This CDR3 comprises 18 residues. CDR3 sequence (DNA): TGTGCCAGCAGCCCTCTAGCGGGGGGCTGGAGAAGCACAGATACGCAGTATTTT. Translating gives CASSPLAGGWRSTDTQYF.

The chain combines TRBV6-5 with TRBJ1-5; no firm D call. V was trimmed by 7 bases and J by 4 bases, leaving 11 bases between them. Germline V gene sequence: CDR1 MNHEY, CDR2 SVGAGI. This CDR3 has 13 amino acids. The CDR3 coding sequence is TGTGCCAGCACCGCAATGACTAATCAGCCCCAGCATTTT. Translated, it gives CASTAMTNQPQHF.

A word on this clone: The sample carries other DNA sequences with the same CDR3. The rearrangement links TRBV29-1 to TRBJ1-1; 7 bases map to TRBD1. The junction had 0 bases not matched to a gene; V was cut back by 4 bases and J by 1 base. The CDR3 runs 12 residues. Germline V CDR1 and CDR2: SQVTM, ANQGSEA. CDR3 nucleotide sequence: TGCAGCGTTGCAGGGGGGAACACTGAAGCTTTCTTT. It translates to CSVAGGNTEAFF.

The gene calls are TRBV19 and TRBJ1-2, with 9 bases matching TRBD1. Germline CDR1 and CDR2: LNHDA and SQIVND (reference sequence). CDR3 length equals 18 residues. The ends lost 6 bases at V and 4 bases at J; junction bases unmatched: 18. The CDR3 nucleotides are TGTGCCAGTAGGTACTCACCGGGACAGGGAGGAGGTCGCTATGGCTACACCTTC. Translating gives CASRYSPGQGGGRYGYTF. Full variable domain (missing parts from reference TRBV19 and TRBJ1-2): DGGITQSPKYLFRKEGQNVTLSCEQNLNHDAMYWYRQDPGQGLRLIYYSQIVNDFQKGDIAEGYSVSREKKESFPLTVTSAQKNPTAFYLCASRYSPGQGGGRYGYTFGSGTRLTVV.

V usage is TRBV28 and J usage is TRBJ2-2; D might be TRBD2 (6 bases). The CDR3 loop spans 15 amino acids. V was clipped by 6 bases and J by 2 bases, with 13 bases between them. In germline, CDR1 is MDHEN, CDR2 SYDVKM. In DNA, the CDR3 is TGTGCCAGCAGCCTCGGGGGAGTTAACACCGGGGAGCTGTTTTTT. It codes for CASSLGGVNTGELFF.

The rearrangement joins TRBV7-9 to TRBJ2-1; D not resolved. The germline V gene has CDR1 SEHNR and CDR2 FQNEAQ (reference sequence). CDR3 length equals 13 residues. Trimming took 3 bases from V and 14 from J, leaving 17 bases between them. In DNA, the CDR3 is TGTGCCAGCAGCTTTTCCCCCGCCCCCATTGAGTTCTTC. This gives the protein CASSFSPAPIEFF.

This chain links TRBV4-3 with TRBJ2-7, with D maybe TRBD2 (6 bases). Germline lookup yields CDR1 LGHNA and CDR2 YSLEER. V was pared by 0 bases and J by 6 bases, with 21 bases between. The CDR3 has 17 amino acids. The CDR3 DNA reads TGCGCCAGCAGCCAAGATTTGGGGGGAGGCACGGTAAGCGAGCAGTACTTC. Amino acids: CASSQDLGGGTVSEQYF.

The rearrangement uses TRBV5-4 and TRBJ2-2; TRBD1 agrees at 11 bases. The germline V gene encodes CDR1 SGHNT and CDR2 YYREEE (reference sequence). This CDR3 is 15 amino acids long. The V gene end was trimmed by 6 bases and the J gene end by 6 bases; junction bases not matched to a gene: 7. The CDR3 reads CASKRDRGVAGELFF. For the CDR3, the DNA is TGTGCCAGCAAACGGGACAGGGGGGTGGCCGGGGAGCTGTTTTTT.

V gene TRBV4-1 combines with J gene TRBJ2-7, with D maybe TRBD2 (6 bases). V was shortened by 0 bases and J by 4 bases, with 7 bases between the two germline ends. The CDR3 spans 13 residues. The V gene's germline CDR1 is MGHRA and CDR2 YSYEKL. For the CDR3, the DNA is TGCGCCAGCAGCCAAGAGGGGGGTTACGAGCAGTACTTC. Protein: CASSQEGGYEQYF.

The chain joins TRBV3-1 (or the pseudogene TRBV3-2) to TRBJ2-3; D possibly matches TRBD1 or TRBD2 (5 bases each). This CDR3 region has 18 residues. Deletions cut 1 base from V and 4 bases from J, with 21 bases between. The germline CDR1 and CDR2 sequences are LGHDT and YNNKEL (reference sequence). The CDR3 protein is CASSQAGTTTGSSDTQYF. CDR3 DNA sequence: TGTGCCAGCAGCCAAGCCGGGACGACCACCGGTAGTTCAGATACGCAGTATTTT.

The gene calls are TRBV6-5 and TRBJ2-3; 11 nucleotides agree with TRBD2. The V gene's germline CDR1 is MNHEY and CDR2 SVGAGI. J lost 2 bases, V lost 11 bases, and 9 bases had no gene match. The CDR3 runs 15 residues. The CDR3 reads CAFAIAGGVTDTQYF. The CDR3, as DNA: TGTGCCTTCGCCATAGCGGGGGGGGTCACAGATACGCAGTATTTT.